Described below is a single T cell receptor beta chain sequence and its context. These data are taken from a study of blood T cell repertoires in COVID-19. Study at large: Whether acute or convalescent, the COVID-19 samples came from the United States, Italy and Spain.

The CDR3 covers 15 residues. Trimming cost V 2 bases and J 5 bases, with 15 bases left between them. Per germline, CDR1 SGHTA and CDR2 FQGTGA. Seattle patients were enrolled during active infection and followed longitudinally. Profiled with immunoSEQ multiplex PCR; TCRdb holds only in-frame clones, not every one. The table includes 160,000 or so clones, 90% to 95% detected once. This clonotype was sampled from an older woman with COVID-19, enrolled during active disease. The specimen sequenced was peripheral blood. This rearrangement joins TRBV7-3 to TRBJ1-1; the D gene is possibly TRBD1 (5 bases). The CDR3 here is CASSLAGFGYTEAFF. The DNA for the CDR3 is TGTGCCAGCAGCTTAGCAGGGTTTGGGTATACTGAAGCTTTCTTT.